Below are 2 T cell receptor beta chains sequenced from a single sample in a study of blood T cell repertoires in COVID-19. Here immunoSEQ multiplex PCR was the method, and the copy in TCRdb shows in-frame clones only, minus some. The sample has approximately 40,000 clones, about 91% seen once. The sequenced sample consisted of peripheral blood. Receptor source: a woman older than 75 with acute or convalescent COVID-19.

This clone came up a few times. CDR3 nucleotide sequence: TGCGCCAGCAGCTTAGGGGCCTGGGGTGAAAAACTGTTTTTT. This translates into CASSLGAWGEKLFF. V gene TRBV5-1 combines with J gene TRBJ1-4; D is possibly TRBD1 (5 bases). CDR1 and CDR2 (germline): SGHRS, YFSETQ. V was cut by 2 bases and J by 7 bases, with 12 bases left in between. This CDR3 contains 14 residues.

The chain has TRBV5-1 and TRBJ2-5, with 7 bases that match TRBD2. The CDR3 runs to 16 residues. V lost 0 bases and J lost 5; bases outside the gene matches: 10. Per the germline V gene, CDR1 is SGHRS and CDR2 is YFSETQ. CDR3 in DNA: TGCGCCAGCAGCTTGGGCCAGGGCGGGAGAGGGGAGACCCAGTACTTC. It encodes CASSLGQGGRGETQYF.